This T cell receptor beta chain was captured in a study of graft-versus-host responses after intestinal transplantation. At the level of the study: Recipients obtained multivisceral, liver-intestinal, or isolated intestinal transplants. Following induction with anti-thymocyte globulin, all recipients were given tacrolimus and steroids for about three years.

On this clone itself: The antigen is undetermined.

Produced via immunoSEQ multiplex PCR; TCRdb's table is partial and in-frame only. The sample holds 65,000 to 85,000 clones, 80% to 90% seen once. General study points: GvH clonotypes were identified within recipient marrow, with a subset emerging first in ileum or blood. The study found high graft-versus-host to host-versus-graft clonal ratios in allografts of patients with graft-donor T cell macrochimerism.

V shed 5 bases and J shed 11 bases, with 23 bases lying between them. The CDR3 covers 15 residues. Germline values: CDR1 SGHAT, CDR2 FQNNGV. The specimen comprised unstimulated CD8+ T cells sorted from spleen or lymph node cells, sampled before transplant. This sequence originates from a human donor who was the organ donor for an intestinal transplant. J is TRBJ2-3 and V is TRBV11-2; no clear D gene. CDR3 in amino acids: CASSPSPDSPLGQYF. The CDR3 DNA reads TGTGCCAGCAGCCCCAGCCCCGACTCCCCTTTGGGGCAGTATTTT.